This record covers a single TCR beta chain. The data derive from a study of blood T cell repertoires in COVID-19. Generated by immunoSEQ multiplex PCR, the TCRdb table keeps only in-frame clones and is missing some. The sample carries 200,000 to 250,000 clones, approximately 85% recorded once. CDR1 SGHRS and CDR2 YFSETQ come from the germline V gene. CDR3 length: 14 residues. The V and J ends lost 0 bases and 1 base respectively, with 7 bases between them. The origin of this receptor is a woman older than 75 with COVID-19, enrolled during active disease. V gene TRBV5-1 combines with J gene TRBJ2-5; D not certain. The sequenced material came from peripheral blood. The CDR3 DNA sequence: TGCGCCAGCAGCTTGGTTCCAGGCCAAGAGACCCAGTACTTC. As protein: CASSLVPGQETQYF. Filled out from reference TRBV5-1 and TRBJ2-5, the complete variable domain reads KAGVTQTPRYLIKTRGQQVTLSCSPISGHRSVSWYQQTPGQGLQFLFEYFSETQRNKGNFPGRFSGRQFSNSRSEMNVSTLELGDSALYLCASSLVPGQETQYFGPGTRLLVL.